This record covers a single TCR beta chain. Its antigen is not known. A read error may account for a junction end that differs from germline. This sample's RNA came from whole unsorted tissue. The sample originates from a study of tumor and adjacent non-tumor tissue in lung cancer. Points from the study as a whole: Tumor tissue had significantly higher TCR diversity than normal lung. Top 100 clones took a larger repertoire share in normal lung. Patients with more diverse tumor TCRs had worse survival.

The library came from three nested PCR rounds adapted from ARM-PCR protocols. In TCRdb, the multiplex PCR reads were re-called with MiXCR into one record per CDR3 protein. The sample has some 71,000 distinct CDR3 sequences; 55% to 80% are singletons. CDR1 SGHAT and CDR2 FQDESV come from the germline V gene (reference sequence). The CDR3 extends over 16 amino acids. The clonotype was recovered from a middle-aged woman with non-small cell lung cancer. Sequenced sample: lung tumor tissue. The J gene is TRBJ2-2, the V gene TRBV11-1, with a weak D call TRBD1 (6 bases). The CDR3 is CASSSSGTWNIGELFF. In DNA, the CDR3 is TGTGCCAGCAGCTCCTCCGGGACATGGAACATCGGGGAGCTGTTTTTT.